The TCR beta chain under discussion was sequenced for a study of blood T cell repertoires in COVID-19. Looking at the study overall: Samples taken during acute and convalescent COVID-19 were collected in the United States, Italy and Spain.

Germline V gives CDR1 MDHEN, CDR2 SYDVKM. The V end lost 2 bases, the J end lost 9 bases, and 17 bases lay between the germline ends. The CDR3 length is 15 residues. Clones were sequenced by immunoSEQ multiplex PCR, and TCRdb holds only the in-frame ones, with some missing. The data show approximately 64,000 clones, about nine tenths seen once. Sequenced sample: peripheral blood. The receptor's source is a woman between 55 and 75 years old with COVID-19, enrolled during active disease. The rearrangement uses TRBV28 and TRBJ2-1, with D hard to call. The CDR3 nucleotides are TGTGCCAGCAGTTTACCGACCCGCAGAGGTGTTGAGCAGTTCTTC. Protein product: CASSLPTRRGVEQFF.